This TCR beta chain is drawn from a study of blood T cell repertoires in COVID-19. Overall study context: Sources were T cells, B-cell-depleted T cells, or PBMCs; the material itself was cDNA or gDNA.

The CDR3 length is 13 residues. Germline V gene lookup returns CDR1 MNHEY and CDR2 SMNVEV (reference sequence). The V gene lost 6 bases and the J gene lost 2 bases, with 10 bases spanning the gap. Libraries were prepared by immunoSEQ multiplex PCR; TCRdb keeps only in-frame clonotypes and omits some of them. The data contain fewer than 450,000 clones, 70% to 90% of them singletons. Sequencing input: PBMCs or T cells enriched from blood (not recorded which). This chain uses TRBV27 with TRBJ2-5; D is perhaps TRBD2 (5 bases). The receptor was isolated from a woman aged 35 to 49 with acute COVID-19. CDR3 region: CASRGSGQETQYF. Here the CDR3 DNA reads TGTGCCAGCAGAGGGAGCGGACAAGAGACCCAGTACTTC.